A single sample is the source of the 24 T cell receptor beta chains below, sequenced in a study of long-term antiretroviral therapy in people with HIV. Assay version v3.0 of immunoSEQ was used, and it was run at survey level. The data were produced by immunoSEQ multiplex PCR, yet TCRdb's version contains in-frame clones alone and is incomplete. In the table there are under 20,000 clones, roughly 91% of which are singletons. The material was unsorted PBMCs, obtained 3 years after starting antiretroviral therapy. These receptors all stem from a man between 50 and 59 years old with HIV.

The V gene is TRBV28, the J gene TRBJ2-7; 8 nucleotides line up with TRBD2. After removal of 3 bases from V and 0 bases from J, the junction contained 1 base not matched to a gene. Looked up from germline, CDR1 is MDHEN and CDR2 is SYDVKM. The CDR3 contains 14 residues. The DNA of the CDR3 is TGTGCCAGCAGTTTCGGGAGGGGCTCCTACGAGCAGTACTTC. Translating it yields CASSFGRGSYEQYF.

The CDR3 nucleotides are TGTGCCAGCAGCTTAGACAGGGGGGGTTACTACGAGCAGTACTTC. Translation gives CASSLDRGGYYEQYF. V and J are TRBV7-2 and TRBJ2-7, with D tentatively TRBD1 (8 bases). Trimming took 1 base from V and 3 from J, leaving 13 bases between them. CDR1 is SGHTA and CDR2 is FQGNSA in the germline V gene. The CDR3 is 15 residues long.

The CDR3 nucleotides are TGCAGCGTTGCGGGACTAGCGGGACAAGAGACCCAGTACTTC. This encodes CSVAGLAGQETQYF. The chain couples TRBV29-1 to TRBJ2-5; 13 bases are a match to TRBD2. Germline loops: CDR1 SQVTM, CDR2 ANQGSEA. The V segment lost 4 bases and the J segment 2 bases; nucleotides outside the gene matches: 1. The CDR3 totals 14 residues.

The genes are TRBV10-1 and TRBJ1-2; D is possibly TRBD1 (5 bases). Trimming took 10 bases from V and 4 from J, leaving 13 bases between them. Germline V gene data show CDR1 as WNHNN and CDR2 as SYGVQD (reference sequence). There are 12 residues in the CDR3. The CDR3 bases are TGCGCCACCGCCCGGGACTCCTATGGCTACACCTTC. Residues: CATARDSYGYTF.

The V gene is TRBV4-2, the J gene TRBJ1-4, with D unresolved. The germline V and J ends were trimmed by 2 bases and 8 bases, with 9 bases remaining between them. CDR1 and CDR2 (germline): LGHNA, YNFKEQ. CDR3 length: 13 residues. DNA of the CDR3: TGTGCCAGCAGCCAAAATGAGGGAGAAAAACTGTTTTTT. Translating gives CASSQNEGEKLFF.

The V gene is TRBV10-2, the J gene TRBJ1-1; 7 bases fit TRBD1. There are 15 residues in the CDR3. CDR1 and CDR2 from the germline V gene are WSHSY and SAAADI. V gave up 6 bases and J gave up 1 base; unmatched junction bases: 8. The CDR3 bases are TGCGCCAGCAGGCCTGAGGGGGCCGAGAACACTGAAGCTTTCTTT. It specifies CASRPEGAENTEAFF.

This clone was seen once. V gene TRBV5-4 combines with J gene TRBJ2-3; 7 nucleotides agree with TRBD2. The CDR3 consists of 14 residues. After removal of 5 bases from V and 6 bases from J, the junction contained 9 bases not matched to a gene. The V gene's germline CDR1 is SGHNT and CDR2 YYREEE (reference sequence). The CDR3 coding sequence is TGTGCCAGCAGTTCCCCAGCGGGGTTCGATACGCAGTATTTT. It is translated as CASSSPAGFDTQYF.

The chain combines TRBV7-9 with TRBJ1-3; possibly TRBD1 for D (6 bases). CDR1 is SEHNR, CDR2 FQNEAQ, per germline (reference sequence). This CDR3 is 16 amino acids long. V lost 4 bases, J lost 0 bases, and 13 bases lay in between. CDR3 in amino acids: CASSSTDSPSGNTIYF. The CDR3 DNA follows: TGTGCCAGCAGCTCTACGGACAGTCCCTCTGGAAACACCATATATTTT.

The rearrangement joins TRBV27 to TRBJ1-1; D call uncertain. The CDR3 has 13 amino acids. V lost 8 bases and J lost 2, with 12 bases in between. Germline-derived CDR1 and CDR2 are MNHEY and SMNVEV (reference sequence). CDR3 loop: CASRPSGNTEAFF. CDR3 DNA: TGTGCCAGCCGCCCGTCAGGCAACACTGAAGCTTTCTTT.

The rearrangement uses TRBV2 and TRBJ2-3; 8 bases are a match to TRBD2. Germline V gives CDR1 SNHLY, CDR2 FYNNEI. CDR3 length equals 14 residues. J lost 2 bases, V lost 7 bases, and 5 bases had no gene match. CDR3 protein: CASTGLVYTDTQYF. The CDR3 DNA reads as TGTGCCAGCACGGGACTAGTCTACACAGATACGCAGTATTTT.

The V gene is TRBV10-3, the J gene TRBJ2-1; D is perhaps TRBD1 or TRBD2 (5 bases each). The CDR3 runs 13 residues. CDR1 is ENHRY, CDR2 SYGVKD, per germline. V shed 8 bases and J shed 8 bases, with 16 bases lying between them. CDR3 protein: CAISDGVGDEQFF. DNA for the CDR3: TGTGCCATCTCGGACGGGGTGGGGGATGAGCAGTTCTTC.

The CDR3 spells CASSQDLGTEAFF. In nucleotides, the CDR3 is TGCGCCAGCAGCCAAGATTTGGGTACTGAAGCTTTCTTT. The V and J genes are TRBV4-3 and TRBJ1-1; no definite D call. The CDR3 contains 13 residues. Trimming took off 0 bases at V and 5 bases at J, with 7 bases between the two ends. Germline CDR1 reads LGHNA; CDR2 reads YSLEER.

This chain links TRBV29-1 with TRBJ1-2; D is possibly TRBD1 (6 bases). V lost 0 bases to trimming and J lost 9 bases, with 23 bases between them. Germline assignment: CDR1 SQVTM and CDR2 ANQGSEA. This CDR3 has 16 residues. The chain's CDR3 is CSVEEAPRQARVSYTF. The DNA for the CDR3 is TGCAGCGTTGAAGAAGCACCGCGACAGGCGCGGGTGAGCTACACCTTC.

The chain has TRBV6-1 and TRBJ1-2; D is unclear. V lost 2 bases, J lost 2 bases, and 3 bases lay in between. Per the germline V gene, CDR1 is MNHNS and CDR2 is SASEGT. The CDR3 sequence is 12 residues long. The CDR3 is CASSEQNYGYTF. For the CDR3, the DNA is TGTGCCAGCAGTGAACAGAACTATGGCTACACCTTC.

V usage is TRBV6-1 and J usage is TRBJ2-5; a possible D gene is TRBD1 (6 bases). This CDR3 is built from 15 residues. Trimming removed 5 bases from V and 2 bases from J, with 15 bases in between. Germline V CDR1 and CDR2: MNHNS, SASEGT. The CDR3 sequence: CASSPVPGQQETQYF. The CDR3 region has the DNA TGTGCCAGCAGTCCTGTGCCGGGACAACAAGAGACCCAGTACTTC.

The CDR3 DNA follows: TGTGCCAGCAGTTACAACCCTGGGGGGACCTACGAGCAGTACTTC. It yields the protein CASSYNPGGTYEQYF. This rearrangement joins TRBV6-5 to TRBJ2-7; the D gene is possibly TRBD2 (6 bases). This CDR3 spans 15 amino acids. Germline loops: CDR1 MNHEY, CDR2 SVGAGI. Trimming took off 2 bases at V and 2 bases at J, with 13 bases between the two ends.

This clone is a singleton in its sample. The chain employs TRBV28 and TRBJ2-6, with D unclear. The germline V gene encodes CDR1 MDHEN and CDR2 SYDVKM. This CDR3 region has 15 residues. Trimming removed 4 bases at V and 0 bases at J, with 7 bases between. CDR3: CASSSTYSGANVLTF. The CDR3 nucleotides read TGTGCCAGCAGTTCGACGTACTCTGGGGCCAACGTCCTGACTTTC. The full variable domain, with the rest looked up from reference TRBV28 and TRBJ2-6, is DVKVTQSSRYLVKRTGEKVFLECVQDMDHENMFWYRQDPGLGLRLIYFSYDVKMKEKGDIPEGYSVSREKKERFSLILESASTNQTSMYLCASSSTYSGANVLTFGAGSRLTVL.

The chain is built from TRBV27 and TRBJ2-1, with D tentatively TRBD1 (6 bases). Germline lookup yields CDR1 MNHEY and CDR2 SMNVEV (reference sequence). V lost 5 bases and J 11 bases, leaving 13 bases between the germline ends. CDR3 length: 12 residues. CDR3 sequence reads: CASSTDDRKQFF. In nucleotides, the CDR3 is TGTGCCAGCAGTACCGACGACAGGAAGCAGTTCTTC.

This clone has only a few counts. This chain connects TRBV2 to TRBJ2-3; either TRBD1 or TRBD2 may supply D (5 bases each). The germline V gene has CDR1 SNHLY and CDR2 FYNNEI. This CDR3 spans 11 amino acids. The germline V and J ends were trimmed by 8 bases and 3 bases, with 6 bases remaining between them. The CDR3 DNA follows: TGTGCCAGCGGGGGTACAGATACGCAGTATTTT. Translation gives CASGGTDTQYF.

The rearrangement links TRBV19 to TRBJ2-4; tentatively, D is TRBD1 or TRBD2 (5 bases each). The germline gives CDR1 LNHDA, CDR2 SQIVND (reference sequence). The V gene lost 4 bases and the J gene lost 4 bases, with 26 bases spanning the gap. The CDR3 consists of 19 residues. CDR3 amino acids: CASSKSKHGGQMQKNIQYF. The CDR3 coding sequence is TGTGCCAGTAGTAAAAGCAAGCATGGGGGTCAAATGCAGAAAAACATTCAGTACTTC.

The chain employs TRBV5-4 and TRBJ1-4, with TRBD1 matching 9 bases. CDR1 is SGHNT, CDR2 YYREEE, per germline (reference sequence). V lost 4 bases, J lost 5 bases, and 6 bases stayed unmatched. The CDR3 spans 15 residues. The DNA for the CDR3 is TGTGCCAGCAGCCTGGGACAGGGACGAAATGAAAAACTGTTTTTT. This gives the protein CASSLGQGRNEKLFF.

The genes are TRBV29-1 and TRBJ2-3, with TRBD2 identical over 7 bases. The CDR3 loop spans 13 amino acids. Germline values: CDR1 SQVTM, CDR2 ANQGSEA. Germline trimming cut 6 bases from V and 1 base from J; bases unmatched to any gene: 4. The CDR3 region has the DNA TGCAGCGTCCCGGGGAGGGGCACAGATACGCAGTATTTT. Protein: CSVPGRGTDTQYF.

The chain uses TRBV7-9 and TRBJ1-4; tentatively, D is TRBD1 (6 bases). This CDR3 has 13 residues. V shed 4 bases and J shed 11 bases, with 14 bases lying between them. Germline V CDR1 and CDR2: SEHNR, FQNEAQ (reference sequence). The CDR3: CASSSEGGFKLFF. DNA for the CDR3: TGTGCCAGCAGCTCGGAGGGGGGGTTTAAACTGTTTTTT.

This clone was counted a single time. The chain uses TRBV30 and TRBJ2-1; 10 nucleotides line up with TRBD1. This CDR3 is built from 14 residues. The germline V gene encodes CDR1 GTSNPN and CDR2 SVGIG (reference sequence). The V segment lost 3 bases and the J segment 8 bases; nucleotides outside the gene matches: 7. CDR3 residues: CAWSPGQGFDEQFF. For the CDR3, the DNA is TGTGCCTGGAGCCCGGGACAGGGGTTCGATGAGCAGTTCTTC. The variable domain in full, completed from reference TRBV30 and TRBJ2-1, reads SQTIHQWPATLVQPVGSPLSLECTVEGTSNPNLYWYRQAAGRGLQLLFYSVGIGQISSEVPQNLSASRPQDRQFILSSKKLLLSDSGFYLCAWSPGQGFDEQFFGPGTRLTVL.